The 21 T cell receptor beta chains in this list originate from one sample, sequenced in a study of shared clonotypes between healthy human individuals. Profiling relied on immunoSEQ multiplex PCR, and the TCRdb table lists in-frame clones only, not all of them. The sample has over 2 million clones, approximately 94% seen once. Terminally differentiated effector memory CD45RA+ cells were excluded from the naive CD8 cells, which were CD45RO-negative and positively selected for CCR7. Sequenced material: naive CD8+ T cells sorted from blood. The receptors come from a man younger than 35 in good health.

The rearrangement uses TRBV10-1 and TRBJ2-2; TRBD1 or TRBD2 may be the D gene (5 bases each). CDR3 length: 14 residues. V gave up 3 bases and J gave up 4 bases, with 9 bases separating them. CDR1 is WNHNN, CDR2 SYGVQD, per germline (reference sequence). The CDR3 DNA follows: TGCGCCAGCAGTGACTCAGGGAGCACCGGGGAGCTGTTTTTT. Protein sequence: CASSDSGSTGELFF.

J is TRBJ2-5 and V is TRBV21-1; no DNA check was done on the table's D call, TRBD1. TRBV21-1 is assigned pseudogene status. This CDR3 has 17 amino acids. The CDR3 sequence: CASSRQVRDRFKETQYF. The CDR3 DNA sequence: TGTGCCAGCAGCAGACAGGTCAGGGACAGATTCAAAGAGACCCAGTACTTC.

The V gene is TRBV27, the J gene TRBJ2-1; no reliable D call. Looked up from germline, CDR1 is MNHEY and CDR2 is SMNVEV (reference sequence). The CDR3 is made up of 19 amino acids. V was clipped by 5 bases and J by 0 bases, with 23 bases between them. CDR3 nucleotides: TGTGCCAGCAGTCCTTTAGTCATCTCATACCAGATCTCCTACAATGAGCAGTTCTTC. Translated, it gives CASSPLVISYQISYNEQFF.

This rearrangement joins TRBV5-1 to TRBJ1-4, with 7 positions matching TRBD1. V lost 2 bases, J lost 8 bases, and 6 bases stayed unmatched. CDR1 and CDR2 from the germline V gene are SGHRS and YFSETQ. The CDR3 consists of 14 residues. The CDR3, as DNA: TGCGCCAGCAGCTTACAGGGGTCCACAGAAAAACTGTTTTTT. Its protein is CASSLQGSTEKLFF.

V and J are TRBV30 and TRBJ2-7, with TRBD2 identical over 10 bases. CDR1 and CDR2 from the germline V gene are GTSNPN and SVGIG (reference sequence). Losses at the gene ends were 0 bases for V and 7 bases for J; bases not matched to a gene: 9. CDR3 length: 15 residues. The CDR3 protein is CAWSVDSGGAYEQYF. For the CDR3, the DNA is TGTGCCTGGAGTGTAGACAGCGGGGGGGCTTATGAGCAGTACTTC. The full variable domain, its missing parts supplied by reference TRBV30 and TRBJ2-7, is SQTIHQWPATLVQPVGSPLSLECTVEGTSNPNLYWYRQAAGRGLQLLFYSVGIGQISSEVPQNLSASRPQDRQFILSSKKLLLSDSGFYLCAWSVDSGGAYEQYFGPGTRLTVT.

In regard to this clone: The identical CDR3 is also encoded by other nucleotide sequences in the sample. The chain carries TRBV9 and TRBJ2-5; D unclear. The CDR3 contains 13 residues. The germline CDR1 and CDR2 sequences are SGDLS and YYNGEE. Between the trimmed V and J ends, which lost 3 bases and 2 bases, there was a span of 8 bases. The CDR3 nucleotides read TGTGCCAGCAGCGGGGCGGATCAAGAGACCCAGTACTTC. It specifies CASSGADQETQYF.

The rearrangement joins TRBV19 to TRBJ1-1; no clear D. Per the germline V gene, CDR1 is LNHDA and CDR2 is SQIVND (reference sequence). The CDR3 has 14 residues. V lost 5 bases and J 4 bases, leaving 14 bases between the germline ends. DNA for the CDR3: TGTGCCAGTAGTGTCCTCATCAGGACCACTGAAGCTTTCTTT. Amino acids: CASSVLIRTTEAFF.

The J gene is TRBJ2-5, the V gene TRBV4-1, with 8 bases identical to TRBD2. The germline gives CDR1 MGHRA, CDR2 YSYEKL. The CDR3 is 16 residues long. The V gene end was trimmed by 0 bases and the J gene end by 1 base; junction bases not matched to a gene: 4. The CDR3 region has the DNA TGCGCCAGCAGCCAAGATGCGGGGGGCCTCCAAGAGACCCAGTACTTC. This sequence encodes CASSQDAGGLQETQYF.

The V call is TRBV4-1, the J call TRBJ2-7, with D perhaps matching TRBD1 (6 bases). Germline CDR1 and CDR2: MGHRA and YSYEKL. The V end lost 0 bases, the J end lost 3 bases, and 9 bases lay between the germline ends. The CDR3 runs to 14 residues. The CDR3 sequence: CASSQDGQHYEQYF. CDR3 bases: TGCGCCAGCAGCCAAGATGGACAGCACTACGAGCAGTACTTC.

About this clone: Other DNA sequences of this sample code for an identical CDR3. The V gene is TRBV6-1, the J gene TRBJ2-7; D ambiguous. This CDR3 contains 13 residues. V was clipped by 4 bases and J by 0 bases, with 7 bases between them. The germline CDR1 and CDR2 sequences are MNHNS and SASEGT. Written as DNA, the CDR3 is TGTGCCAGCAGTGTGTACAGCTCCTACGAGCAGTACTTC. It encodes CASSVYSSYEQYF.

The chain is built from TRBV28 and TRBJ2-7, with D perhaps TRBD1 or TRBD2 (6 bases each). The ends were cut back, 2 bases at V and 7 bases at J, with 18 bases in the middle. There are 15 residues in the CDR3. Germline CDR1 and CDR2: MDHEN and SYDVKM. CDR3 sequence (DNA): TGTGCCAGCAGTTTAAGGTGGGGGGCTCTAGAAGAGCAGTACTTC. This codes for CASSLRWGALEEQYF.

The rearrangement joins TRBV10-1 to TRBJ1-5, with TRBD1 identical over 9 bases. The CDR3 spans 13 residues. V was pared by 6 bases and J by 5 bases, with 2 bases of the junction left unmatched. CDR1 WNHNN and CDR2 SYGVQD come from the germline V gene (reference sequence). This CDR3 reads CASSGDRDQPQHF. As DNA, the CDR3 is TGCGCCAGCAGCGGGGACAGGGATCAGCCCCAGCATTTT.

The chain is built from TRBV6-1 and TRBJ2-7, with 9 bases identical to TRBD1. The J segment lost 4 bases and the V segment lost 2 bases, leaving 12 bases of the junction unmatched. Germline CDR1 is MNHNS and CDR2 is SASEGT. The CDR3 runs 17 residues. For the CDR3, the DNA is TGTGCCAGCAGTGAATGGGTAACAGGGGGCGAAAGGTACGAGCAGTACTTC. This translates into CASSEWVTGGERYEQYF.

The V gene is TRBV5-4, the J gene TRBJ2-3, with D unclear. V shed 2 bases and J shed 6 bases, with 7 bases lying between them. The CDR3 covers 12 residues. The germline V gene has CDR1 SGHNT and CDR2 YYREEE (reference sequence). The CDR3 coding sequence is TGTGCCAGCAGCTTAATACCCGATACGCAGTATTTT. It codes for CASSLIPDTQYF.

The V gene is TRBV28, the J gene TRBJ1-2, with 9 positions matching TRBD1. Losses at the gene ends were 5 bases for V and 6 bases for J; bases not matched to a gene: 10. Germline CDR1 MDHEN, CDR2 SYDVKM. The CDR3 covers 15 residues. Here the CDR3 reads CASSLRDREVDGYTF. In nucleotides, the CDR3 is TGTGCCAGCAGTCTCCGGGACAGGGAGGTCGATGGCTACACCTTC.

V is TRBV6-1 and J is TRBJ2-7; the match to TRBD1 covers 10 bases. This CDR3 comprises 14 residues. Unmatched junction bases numbered 5, after V lost 4 bases and J lost 5 bases. The germline gives CDR1 MNHNS, CDR2 SASEGT. The CDR3 spells CASSVGQGVNEQYF. The CDR3 region has the DNA TGTGCCAGCAGTGTTGGACAGGGGGTAAACGAGCAGTACTTC.

In its sample, this clone was seen once. The rearrangement joins TRBV7-2 to TRBJ2-2, with 8 positions matching TRBD2. CDR1 and CDR2 (germline): SGHTA, FQGNSA. V lost 2 bases to trimming and J lost 5 bases; unmatched junction nucleotides: 7. The CDR3 has 16 residues. As DNA, the CDR3 is TGTGCCAGCAGCTTACCCAGCGGGAGTGGTACCGGGGAGCTGTTTTTT. Its protein product is CASSLPSGSGTGELFF. The variable domain in full, with the rest retrieved from reference TRBV7-2 and TRBJ2-2, is GAGVSQSPSNKVTEKGKDVELRCDPISGHTALYWYRQSLGQGLEFLIYFQGNSAPDKSGLPSDRFSAERTGGSVSTLTIQRTQQEDSAVYLCASSLPSGSGTGELFFGEGSRLTVL.

The rearrangement links TRBV19 to TRBJ2-2; D may correspond to TRBD1 or TRBD2 (5 bases each). Trimming took off 2 bases at V and 5 bases at J, with 9 bases between the two ends. CDR1 LNHDA and CDR2 SQIVND come from the germline V gene (reference sequence). This CDR3 contains 14 residues. CDR3 DNA sequence: TGTGCCAGTAGTATATCGGGGCTTACCGGGGAGCTGTTTTTT. It encodes CASSISGLTGELFF.

The sample holds a few counts of this clone. This sequence joins TRBV7-2 and TRBJ2-3; 9 bases map to TRBD2. The J segment lost 4 bases and the V segment lost 6 bases, leaving 11 bases of the junction unmatched. CDR1 is SGHTA, CDR2 FQGNSA, per germline. The CDR3 length is 16 residues. For the CDR3, the DNA is TGTGCCAGCAGTTCACGGGGACTAGCCCAACCAGATACGCAGTATTTT. Amino acids: CASSSRGLAQPDTQYF.

This clone has only one observation. The rearrangement uses TRBV6-5 and TRBJ1-1; D not resolved. In germline, CDR1 is MNHEY, CDR2 SVGAGI. The V end was cut by 5 bases, the J end by 1 base, with 14 bases between. The CDR3 totals 15 residues. The CDR3 DNA is TGTGCCAGCAGTCCTTCGTGGGAAGGGAACACTGAAGCTTTCTTT. Translated, it gives CASSPSWEGNTEAFF.

The rearrangement uses TRBV19 and TRBJ1-5; D gene uncertain. This CDR3 is built from 15 residues. Germline assignment: CDR1 LNHDA and CDR2 SQIVND (reference sequence). With 1 base removed from V and 2 bases from J, the gap between germline ends came to 9 bases. CDR3 nucleotide sequence: TGTGCCAGTAGTATAGGAAGGGAAGGCAATCAGCCCCAGCATTTT. It codes for CASSIGREGNQPQHF.